This T cell receptor beta chain is from a study of cytomegalovirus exposure and HLA in healthy donors listed by TCRdb under 2017. Study-wide context: In an earlier analysis of under 600 of the donors, 250 to 350 Gb of sequence data and just under 120 million unique TCR beta sequences from about 179 million T cells were reported. An early release that covered around 590 HLA-typed donors contained approximately 290 gigabases of sequencing data and approximately 85 million unique TCR sequences. Among the roughly 390 genotyped donors, around 81% belonged to the genetic ancestry cluster associated with self-reported Caucasian donors. The study aimed to test whether signatures of past pathogen exposure could be identified by cataloging public T cell receptors. The study used immunosequencing to profile the T cell repertoires of more than 650 subjects and linked those repertoires to cytomegalovirus serostatus. Along with the roughly 670-subject first cohort, a separate validation cohort of over 90 different subjects was used. High-throughput TCR immunosequencing, statistical association of individual TCRs with disease status, and machine learning were combined to predict cytomegalovirus infection status. To study patterns of TCR occurrence, a later analysis re-analyzed previously published TCR beta repertoires from several hundred donors and added high-resolution HLA genotyping. Rather than drawing on any new phenotypic data, the later analysis identified candidate immune exposures from TCR beta sequences and the way those sequences occurred across donors. To decide whether each TCR beta V gene segment behaved as functional or pseudogenic, an earlier analysis of 587 of the donors relied on high-throughput TCR beta sequencing. Donor age, sex, ethnicity and CMV serostatus were collected together with the repertoire data. In a later genetic analysis, genome-wide SNP genotypes for about 55% of the roughly 670 donors were used, and that subset was treated as a discovery cohort. Every discovery cohort repertoire had been produced on one sequencing platform. HLA typing included class I and class II loci at four-digit resolution. The number of donors typed differed by locus, with roughly 620-630 for A, B, C, DRB1 and DQB1, roughly 520 for DQA1, 600 to 610 for DPA1, and around 450 for DPB1. Four or five DR-DQ haplotypes were handled as single units for association and clustering because linkage in the cohort was strong. Among roughly 400 genotyped donors of the cohort, an average of 235,054 unique TCR beta nucleotide sequences were sequenced per donor, about a sixth of them non-productive. The research as a whole found: A further reported finding was that TCR beta sequences accurately predicted the HLA-A and HLA-B alleles for most subjects in the first cohort. In vitro tests confirmed that a few of the cytomegalovirus-associated TCR beta chains recognize cytomegalovirus antigens. In a later genetic analysis, a missense DCLRE1C variant was associated with V-gene and J-gene trimming of TCR beta chains, and the association was replicated in an independent cohort. Correlated functional status among segregating V segments might be attributable to linkage disequilibrium, but an unknown experimental factor could not be ruled out. A later analysis reported that several top co-occurrence clusters appeared linked to parvovirus B19, influenza, CMV and Epstein-Barr virus. At a false discovery rate of 0.05, a later analysis linked around 17,000 TCR beta sequences to specific HLA alleles. Assigning TCR associations to individual alleles was difficult when HLA alleles, especially DR and DQ, strongly co-occurred. The classifier was reported to diagnose cytomegalovirus status with high specificity and sensitivity in both the original and validation cohorts. In a later analysis, TCR association rates were found to vary across HLA loci, with the most associated TCRs seen for DRB1 alleles and the fewest for HLA-C alleles. In a later analysis, most CMV-associated TCR beta chains were found to appear HLA-restricted, with HLA associations seemingly driven largely by CMV exposure. The presence/absence analyses assumed that sequencing depth was roughly uniform across donors, and that assumption may not be true. Because some donors lacked HLA typing at each locus, the association tests relied only on the typed subset. The 87-base-pair reads could not distinguish some IMGT-functional V segments, including TRBV6-2 and TRBV6-3, so those segments were excluded. A later genetic analysis reported fewer N-insertions in productive TCRs among donors in an Asian-associated ancestry cluster than the roughly 690-donor mean. Compared with equally common non-associated chains, HLA-associated TCR beta chains in a later analysis were more clonally expanded and had lower generation probabilities. For the cohort, immune exposure information was limited to CMV serostatus. An earlier analysis of around 540 of the donors showed that most TCR beta V segments appeared in productive rearrangements either about 87% or about 30% of the time, which broadly matched IMGT annotations. According to the authors, the approach could potentially be generalized to other disease states and immunological phenotypes. The sequencing pipeline was judged likely to have produced a cluster of highly shared sequence variants as a technical artifact. While some public TCRs were present in many individuals, most TCR sequences turned up only very rarely across donors. The study gave a list of some 150 TCR beta chains associated with cytomegalovirus. Only TCR beta chains were sequenced in this cohort, and the absence of alpha or paired-chain data limited detectable features. Roughly 17 rarely observed V segments, including chromosome 9 orphons, were excluded from the earlier analysis of some 590 of the donors because counts were too low.

The CDR3 spans 12 residues, from the cysteine through the phenylalanine. The DNA shown is the 36-base CDR3, in frame from base 1. V drops 5 bases and J drops 15 bases, leaving 16 bases in between. Based on the germline V gene (reference sequence), the CDR1 and CDR2 sequences are LNHDA and SQIVND. Remarks on this clone: No cognate antigen has been identified for it. No base quality values were provided; no much bigger clone lies one nucleotide off.

The cohort consisted of 666 healthy bone marrow donors. Cohort members were all nominally healthy when sampled, although unrecorded immune exposures were likely present. The donor was CMV seropositive and was included in the group of approximately 310 seropositive cohort members. A peripheral blood sample was collected from each donor, and TCR beta sequencing was performed on peripheral blood mononuclear cells. Genomic DNA extraction from the blood cell samples was performed with the Qiagen DNeasy Blood Extraction Kit. Libraries were prepared through the immunoSEQ multiplex PCR assay. For the multiplex PCR, a mixture combining 60 forward primers for TCR Vbeta segments and 13 reverse primers for TCR Jbeta segments was used. Amplification of the CDR3 region of rearranged TCR beta genes was performed with a multiplex PCR assay on genomic DNA. The amplified TCR beta libraries were sequenced on the Illumina HiSeq System as 87-base-pair reads. The original pipeline was this. A later analysis counted tens of millions of unique TCR beta chains across the roughly 700 repertoires, and 9 million to 14 million of these chains were shared by at least two donors. Raw reads were error-corrected and collapsed into unique sequences by a nearest-neighbor algorithm in which closely related sequences were merged to remove PCR and sequencing errors. CDR3 sequences were aligned to IMGT reference sequences to assign V, D and J gene segments. Each retained sequence needed at least a six-nucleotide match to both a V gene segment and a J gene segment. Rearrangements were classified as productive when the CDR3 lacked stop codons and remained in frame with V and J, and all other rearrangements were classified as non-productive. CDR3 was defined by IMGT convention, running from the second conserved V-encoded cysteine to the conserved J-encoded phenylalanine. The earlier analysis of about 570 of the donors excluded any sequence lacking an unambiguous match to a single V gene segment. In an earlier analysis of a few hundred of the donors, V segments were called functional above 56.7% productive rearrangements and were called segregating when the between-donor standard deviation exceeded 5%. A statistical classification framework was built for diagnosing cytomegalovirus status from the catalog of TCR beta chain sequences. A later analysis assigned V and J genes by comparing TCR nucleotide sequences with IMGT/GENE-DB human TR gene sequences. Using the TCRdist pipeline, a later analysis assigned CDR3 sequences along with most-parsimonious VDJ recombination scenarios. In a later analysis, each TCR beta chain was defined by its CDR3 amino acid sequence together with its V-gene family, and reads lacking a unique V-gene family were excluded. In a later analysis, 450 to 600 highly shared, low-generation-probability nucleotide sequences were removed to address suspected cross-contamination and a sequencing artifact. A later analysis calculated a clonal expansion index for each public chain from normalized within-repertoire ranks of inferred template counts. In a later analysis, generation probabilities were computed with a VDJ recombination model fitted to out-of-frame rearrangements, and the resulting probabilities were checked against IGoR. Hypergeometric tests were used in a later analysis to score TCR-TCR, TCR-HLA and TCR-CMV co-occurrence, with a repertoire-size bias correction applied to the TCR pairs. In a later analysis, false discovery rates were estimated by permuting HLA or CMV assignments 20 times. In a later analysis, co-occurring TCRs were grouped using DBSCAN, and TCRdist sequence similarity was added for clustering within HLA-allele-positive subsets. Co-occurrence clustering excluded repertoires with fewer than 30,000 or more than 120,000 public chains, plus five with anomalous nucleotide sharing. TCRdb limited this immuneACCESS table to in-frame rearrangements with V and J called. A share of clones is missing; checked studies link under half to unresolved V genes, and the rest is unexplained. For V, J and clone size, that table is used; D and trimming come from the DNA. The sample has 90,000 to 120,000 clones on record, 82% of them singletons. Of the sample, roughly 2.7% is held by the ten largest clones.

The TCR sequence derives from a man aged 25 to 40 in good health and CMV-seropositive. The specimen was PBMCs. This chain is built from TRBV19 and TRBJ1-4; no D segment can be confidently identified. The CDR3 is CASSVWSGMMFF. The nucleotide sequence reads as follows: TGTGCCAGTAGTGTGTGGTCGGGGATGATGTTTTTT.